Here is one TCR beta chain with its context. Its target is unknown. The study ran its PCR with 60 Vbeta and 13 Jbeta primers. Assay: immunoSEQ multiplex PCR; the TCRdb copy retains only in-frame clones and omits some. The sample includes 110,000 or so clones, around 73% of them seen just once. This CDR3 region has 11 residues. The germline CDR1 and CDR2 sequences are SGHNT and YYREEE (reference sequence). Trimming took 9 bases from V and 6 from J, leaving 10 bases between them. The data are from a study of cytomegalovirus exposure and HLA in healthy donors. Study-wide results and caveats: Cytomegalovirus association was listed for about 170 TCR beta chains. A prior analysis recorded that most TCR beta V segments were productive about 87% or about 30% of the time.

Participants comprised healthy donors of bone marrow. The TCR comes from a woman in her thirties in good health and CMV-seropositive. Sequencing input: PBMCs. The J gene is TRBJ2-1, the V gene TRBV5-4; D is uncertain. Written as DNA, the CDR3 is TGTGCCATCCCAATACTCAATGAGCAGTTCTTC. It codes for CAIPILNEQFF.